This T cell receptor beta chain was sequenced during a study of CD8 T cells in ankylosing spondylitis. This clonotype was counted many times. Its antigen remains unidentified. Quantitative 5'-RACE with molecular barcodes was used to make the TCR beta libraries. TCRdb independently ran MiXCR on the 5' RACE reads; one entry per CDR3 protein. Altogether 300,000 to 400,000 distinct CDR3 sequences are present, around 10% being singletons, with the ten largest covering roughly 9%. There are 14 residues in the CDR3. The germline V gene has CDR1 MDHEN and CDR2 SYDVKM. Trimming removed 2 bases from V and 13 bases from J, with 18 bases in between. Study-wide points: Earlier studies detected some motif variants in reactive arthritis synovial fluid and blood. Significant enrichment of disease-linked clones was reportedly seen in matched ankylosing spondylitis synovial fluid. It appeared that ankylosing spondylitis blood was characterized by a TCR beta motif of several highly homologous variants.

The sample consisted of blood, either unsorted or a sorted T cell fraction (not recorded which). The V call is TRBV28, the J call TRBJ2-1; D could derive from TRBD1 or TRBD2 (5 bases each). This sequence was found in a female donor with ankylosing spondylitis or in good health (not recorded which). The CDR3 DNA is TGTGCCAGCAGTTTACCGGGACCACATCTGGAACAGTTCTTC. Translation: CASSLPGPHLEQFF.